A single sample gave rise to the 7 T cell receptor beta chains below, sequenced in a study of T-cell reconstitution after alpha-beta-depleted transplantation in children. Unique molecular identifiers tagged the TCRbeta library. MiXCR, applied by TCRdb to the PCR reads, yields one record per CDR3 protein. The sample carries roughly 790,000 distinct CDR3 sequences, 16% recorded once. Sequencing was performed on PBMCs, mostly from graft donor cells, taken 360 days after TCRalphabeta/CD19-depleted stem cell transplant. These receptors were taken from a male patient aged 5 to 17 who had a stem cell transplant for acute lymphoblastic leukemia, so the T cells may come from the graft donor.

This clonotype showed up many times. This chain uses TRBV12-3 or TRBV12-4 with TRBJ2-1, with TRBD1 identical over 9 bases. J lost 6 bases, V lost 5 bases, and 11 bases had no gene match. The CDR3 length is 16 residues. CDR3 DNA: TGTGCCAGCAGTGACCCAGGGACAGGGTTTTTCAATGAGCAGTTCTTC. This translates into CASSDPGTGFFNEQFF.

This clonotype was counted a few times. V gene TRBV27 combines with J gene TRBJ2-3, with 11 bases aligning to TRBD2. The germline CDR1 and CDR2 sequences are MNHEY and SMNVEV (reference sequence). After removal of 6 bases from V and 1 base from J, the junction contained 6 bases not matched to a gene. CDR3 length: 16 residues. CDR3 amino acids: CASRDSGRAGTDTQYF. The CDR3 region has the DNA TGTGCCAGCAGGGATAGCGGGAGGGCCGGCACAGATACGCAGTATTTT.

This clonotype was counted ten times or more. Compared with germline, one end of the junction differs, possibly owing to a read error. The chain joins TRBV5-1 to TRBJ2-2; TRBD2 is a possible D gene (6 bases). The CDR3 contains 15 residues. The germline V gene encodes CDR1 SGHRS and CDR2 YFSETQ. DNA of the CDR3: TGTGCCAGCAGCTTCGGCGGGACTAACACCGGGGAGCTGTTTTTT. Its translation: CASSFGGTNTGELFF.

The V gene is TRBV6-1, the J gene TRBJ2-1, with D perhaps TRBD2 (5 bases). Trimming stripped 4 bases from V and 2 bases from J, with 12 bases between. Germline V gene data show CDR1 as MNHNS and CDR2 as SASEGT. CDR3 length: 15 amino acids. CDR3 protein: CASSGGSRTYNEQFF. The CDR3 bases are TGTGCCAGCAGTGGCGGGTCTAGGACCTACAATGAGCAGTTCTTC.

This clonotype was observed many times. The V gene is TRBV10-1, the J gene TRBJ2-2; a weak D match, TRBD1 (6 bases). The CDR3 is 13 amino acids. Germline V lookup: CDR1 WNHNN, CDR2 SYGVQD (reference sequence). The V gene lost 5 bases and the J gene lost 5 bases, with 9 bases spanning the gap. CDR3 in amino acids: CASSTGFTGELFF. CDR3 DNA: TGCGCCAGCAGTACAGGGTTTACCGGGGAGCTGTTTTTT.

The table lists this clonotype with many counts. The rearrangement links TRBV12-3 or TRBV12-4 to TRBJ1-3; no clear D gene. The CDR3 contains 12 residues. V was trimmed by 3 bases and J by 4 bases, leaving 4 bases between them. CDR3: CASSLIGNTIYF. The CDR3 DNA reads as TGTGCCAGCAGTTTGATCGGAAACACCATATATTTT.

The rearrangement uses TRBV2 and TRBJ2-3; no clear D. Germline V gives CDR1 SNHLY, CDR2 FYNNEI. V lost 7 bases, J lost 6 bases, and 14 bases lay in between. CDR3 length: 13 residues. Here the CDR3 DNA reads TGTGCCAGCACCTCGGATCTTAGCGATACGCAGTATTTT. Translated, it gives CASTSDLSDTQYF.